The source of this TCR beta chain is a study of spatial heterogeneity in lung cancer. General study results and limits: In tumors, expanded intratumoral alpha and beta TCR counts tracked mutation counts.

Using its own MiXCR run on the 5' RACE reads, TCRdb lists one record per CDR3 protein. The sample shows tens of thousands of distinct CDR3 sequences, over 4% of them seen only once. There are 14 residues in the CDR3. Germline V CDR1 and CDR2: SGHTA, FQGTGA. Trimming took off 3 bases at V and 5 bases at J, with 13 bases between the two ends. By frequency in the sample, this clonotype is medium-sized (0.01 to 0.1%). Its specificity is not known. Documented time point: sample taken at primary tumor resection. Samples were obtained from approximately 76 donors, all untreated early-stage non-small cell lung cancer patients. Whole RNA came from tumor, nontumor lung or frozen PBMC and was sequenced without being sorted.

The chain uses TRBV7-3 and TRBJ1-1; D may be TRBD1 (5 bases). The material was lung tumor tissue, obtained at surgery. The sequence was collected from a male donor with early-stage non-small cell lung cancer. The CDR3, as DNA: TGTGCCAGCAGCTTCTCGTTAGGGGATACTGAAGCTTTCTTT. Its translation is CASSFSLGDTEAFF.